The 27 T cell receptor beta chains presented below share a single source sample, sequenced in a study of control samples from healthy donors and cancer patients (dated by TCRdb to about 2020). Library generation was performed with the immunoSEQ multiplex PCR assay. Drawn from immuneACCESS, this table holds only the in-frame rearrangements with V and J called that TCRdb kept. Clones are partly lost; checked studies trace under half to an unresolved V gene and leave the rest unexplained. The sample includes approximately 170,000 clones, with around 90% observed a single time. The ten most abundant clones make up 1.3% to 1.5% of the sample. Sample: blood. The receptors shown here come from a woman aged 50 to 60 in good health.

J is TRBJ2-1 and V is TRBV6-1; TRBD1 agrees at 7 bases. CDR3 length: 14 residues. Germline V lookup: CDR1 MNHNS, CDR2 SASEGT. The V and J ends lost 3 bases and 6 bases, in that order; junction bases with no gene match: 5. The CDR3 loop is CASSDRGSINEQFF. CDR3 bases: TGTGCCAGCAGTGACAGGGGGTCTATCAATGAGCAGTTCTTC.

The chain joins TRBV6-2 or TRBV6-3 to TRBJ2-5; D might be TRBD2 (6 bases). CDR1 is MNHEY, CDR2 SVGEGT, per germline. CDR3 length equals 15 residues. Trimming pared 1 base from V and 5 bases from J, leaving 14 bases between. The CDR3 spells CASSYWGGAGETQYF. The CDR3 coding sequence is TGTGCCAGCAGTTACTGGGGCGGGGCGGGGGAGACCCAGTACTTC.

The chain combines TRBV10-3 with TRBJ1-2; D uncertain. Germline CDR1 reads ENHRY; CDR2 reads SYGVKD. CDR3 length: 15 amino acids. V lost 3 bases and J lost 7, with 18 bases in between. The chain's CDR3 is CAISERTSKDSGYTF. In DNA, the CDR3 is TGTGCCATCAGTGAAAGGACGTCCAAAGACTCTGGCTACACCTTC.

This sequence joins TRBV3-1 (or the pseudogene TRBV3-2) and TRBJ1-3, with D uncertain. V lost 4 bases and J lost 0, with 10 bases in between. This CDR3 is built from 15 residues. The germline gives CDR1 LGHDT, CDR2 YNNKEL (reference sequence). CDR3 amino acids: CASSPVSPSGNTIYF. The DNA for the CDR3 is TGTGCCAGCAGCCCGGTTTCTCCCTCTGGAAACACCATATATTTT.

The rearrangement joins TRBV29-1 to TRBJ2-3; the match to TRBD2 covers 14 bases. Germline CDR1 SQVTM, CDR2 ANQGSEA. Trimming at V came to 1 base and at J to 5 bases, leaving 2 bases not matched to a gene. This CDR3 has 15 amino acids. The CDR3 loop is CSVEGLAGGLDTQYF. CDR3 in DNA: TGCAGCGTTGAAGGACTAGCGGGAGGGTTAGATACGCAGTATTTT.

This clone has only one observation. The chain carries TRBV10-3 and TRBJ2-3; 9 bases agree with TRBD2. The CDR3 spans 15 residues. Germline V gives CDR1 ENHRY, CDR2 SYGVKD. The V gene end was trimmed by 4 bases and the J gene end by 4 bases; junction bases not matched to a gene: 6. CDR3 bases: TGTGCCATCAGTGCAAGCCTAGCGGGGTCAGATACGCAGTATTTT. Encoded protein: CAISASLAGSDTQYF.

The V gene is TRBV5-6, the J gene TRBJ2-1, with 7 bases lining up with TRBD2. Germline V gene sequence: CDR1 SGHDT, CDR2 YYEEEE. After removal of 0 bases from V and 5 bases from J, the junction contained 11 bases not matched to a gene. CDR3 length: 17 residues. CDR3 DNA sequence: TGTGCCAGCAGCTTGGCCCGGCGGGGGAGCCTAAACAATGAGCAGTTCTTC. Translation: CASSLARRGSLNNEQFF.

The V and J genes are TRBV12-5 and TRBJ1-2; tentatively, D is TRBD1 (6 bases). Trimming removed 4 bases from V and 7 bases from J, with 13 bases in between. The CDR3 has 13 amino acids. The germline gives CDR1 LGHNT, CDR2 FRNRAP. CDR3 bases: TGTGCTAGTGGTTCAGGGGAGGTCAGTGGCTACACCTTC. It codes for CASGSGEVSGYTF.

V usage is TRBV5-1 and J usage is TRBJ1-1; 9 bases align to TRBD1. V dropped 3 bases and J dropped 5; count of bases not matched to a gene: 2. In germline, CDR1 is SGHRS, CDR2 YFSETQ. The CDR3 is 13 amino acids. The DNA of the CDR3 is TGCGCCAGCAGCTGGACAGGGGTGACTGAAGCTTTCTTT. Its translation: CASSWTGVTEAFF.

This chain links TRBV5-4 with TRBJ2-2, with 9 bases lining up with TRBD2. The CDR3 length is 16 residues. Trimming at V came to 1 base and at J to 7 bases, leaving 8 bases not matched to a gene. The germline CDR1 and CDR2 sequences are SGHNT and YYREEE (reference sequence). The CDR3 reads CASSLIASGNLGELFF. CDR3 DNA sequence: TGTGCCAGCAGCTTGATCGCTAGCGGGAACCTCGGGGAGCTGTTTTTT.

The V gene is TRBV27, the J gene TRBJ2-2, with 7 nucleotides matching TRBD2. The J segment lost 5 bases and the V segment lost 2 bases, leaving 5 bases of the junction unmatched. The germline V gene encodes CDR1 MNHEY and CDR2 SMNVEV (reference sequence). The CDR3 runs to 15 residues. The CDR3 nucleotides are TGTGCCAGCAGTTTAGGGACTATACAGACCGGGGAGCTGTTTTTT. Its translation is CASSLGTIQTGELFF.

This sequence joins TRBV19 and TRBJ2-7, with D possibly matching TRBD2 (6 bases). The V and J ends lost 9 bases and 2 bases respectively, with 17 bases between them. Germline V gives CDR1 LNHDA, CDR2 SQIVND (reference sequence). The CDR3 totals 14 residues. The CDR3 DNA sequence: TGTGCCAGCGCCCCCGGGACTCCCACCTACGAGCAGTACTTC. Amino acids: CASAPGTPTYEQYF. The entire variable domain, with the rest obtained from reference TRBV19 and TRBJ2-7, is as follows: DGGITQSPKYLFRKEGQNVTLSCEQNLNHDAMYWYRQDPGQGLRLIYYSQIVNDFQKGDIAEGYSVSREKKESFPLTVTSAQKNPTAFYLCASAPGTPTYEQYFGPGTRLTVT.

The V gene is TRBV6-5, the J gene TRBJ2-3; perhaps TRBD2 as D (6 bases). Germline V gives CDR1 MNHEY, CDR2 SVGAGI. The CDR3 runs to 15 residues. The V and J ends lost 8 bases and 2 bases respectively, with 17 bases between them. The DNA for the CDR3 is TGTGCCAGCGCCCTGGAGGGACCAGCCACAGATACGCAGTATTTT. It yields the protein CASALEGPATDTQYF.

This chain links TRBV2 with TRBJ1-2; 11 bases map to TRBD1. J lost 8 bases, V lost 5 bases, and 7 bases had no gene match. The germline V gene has CDR1 SNHLY and CDR2 FYNNEI. This CDR3 spans 14 amino acids. The CDR3 reads CASSFGQGAEGYTF. The CDR3 region has the DNA TGTGCCAGCAGTTTCGGACAGGGGGCGGAGGGCTACACCTTC.

The chain links TRBV5-1 to TRBJ2-2, with unresolved D. V shed 4 bases and J shed 7 bases, with 11 bases lying between them. This CDR3 is 13 amino acids long. From germline, CDR1 is SGHRS and CDR2 YFSETQ. The CDR3 sequence is CASSESDGGELFF. In nucleotides, the CDR3 is TGCGCCAGCAGCGAATCCGACGGCGGGGAGCTGTTTTTT. Complete variable domain (other parts from reference TRBV5-1 and TRBJ2-2): KAGVTQTPRYLIKTRGQQVTLSCSPISGHRSVSWYQQTPGQGLQFLFEYFSETQRNKGNFPGRFSGRQFSNSRSEMNVSTLELGDSALYLCASSESDGGELFFGEGSRLTVL.

This CDR3 reads CASSYEGTVNSPLHF. The CDR3, as DNA: TGTGCCAGCAGTTACGAGGGGACAGTTAATTCACCCCTCCACTTT. The chain combines TRBV2 with TRBJ1-6; TRBD1 agrees at 7 bases. This CDR3 comprises 15 residues. Germline V gene lookup returns CDR1 SNHLY and CDR2 FYNNEI. The trim removed 5 bases at V and 6 bases at J, leaving 7 bases unmatched. The variable domain in full, completed from reference TRBV2 and TRBJ1-6, reads EPEVTQTPSHQVTQMGQEVILRCVPISNHLYFYWYRQILGQKVEFLVSFYNNEISEKSEIFDDQFSVERPDGSNFTLKIRSTKLEDSAMYFCASSYEGTVNSPLHFGNGTRLTVT.

V usage is TRBV5-1 and J usage is TRBJ2-5; possibly TRBD1 for D (7 bases). The V and J ends lost 4 bases and 5 bases respectively, with 24 bases between them. The CDR3 contains 17 residues. Per germline, CDR1 SGHRS and CDR2 YFSETQ. CDR3 residues: CASSPDGGGAGRETQYF. The CDR3 region has the DNA TGCGCCAGCAGCCCGGATGGAGGGGGCGCGGGTAGGGAGACCCAGTACTTC.

The gene calls are TRBV11-2 and TRBJ1-4; the D is unclear. The CDR3 consists of 17 residues. Germline V gene data show CDR1 as SGHAT and CDR2 as FQNNGV. Trimming removed 3 bases from V and 8 bases from J, with 22 bases in between. The chain's CDR3 is CASSFNPLLGGTEKLFF. The CDR3 DNA reads TGTGCCAGCAGCTTTAATCCCTTGTTGGGCGGAACCGAAAAACTGTTTTTT.

CDR3 sequence (DNA): TGTGCCAGCGAGGACGGTCTGTTGGGTGGCTACACCTTC. Translation gives CASEDGLLGGYTF. The chain couples TRBV27 to TRBJ1-2; D is unresolved. Germline lookup yields CDR1 MNHEY and CDR2 SMNVEV (reference sequence). Between the trimmed V and J ends, which lost 8 bases and 7 bases, there was a span of 17 bases. CDR3 length: 13 amino acids.

The chain combines TRBV19 with TRBJ2-1, with D possibly matching TRBD1 (6 bases). This CDR3 spans 14 amino acids. V lost 4 bases and J lost 9, with 16 bases in between. Germline assignment: CDR1 LNHDA and CDR2 SQIVND (reference sequence). The CDR3 reads CASSSLQGKAEQFF. CDR3 nucleotide sequence: TGTGCCAGTAGTAGCCTACAGGGTAAGGCTGAGCAGTTCTTC.

V is TRBV28 and J is TRBJ2-2; 7 bases agree with TRBD1. The CDR3 contains 19 residues. Germline V gene sequence: CDR1 MDHEN, CDR2 SYDVKM. V lost 3 bases, J lost 2 bases, and 15 bases stayed unmatched. This chain's CDR3 is CASSLALARGSGNTGELFF. CDR3 DNA sequence: TGTGCCAGCAGTTTGGCCCTTGCCAGGGGGTCCGGTAACACCGGGGAGCTGTTTTTT.

This clone was detected only a few times. The CDR3 protein is CASSKAGAWETQYF. The CDR3 DNA sequence: TGTGCCAGCAGTAAGGCGGGGGCCTGGGAGACCCAGTACTTC. This chain uses TRBV2 with TRBJ2-5, with a weak D call TRBD2 (7 bases). Between the trimmed V and J ends, which lost 5 bases and 5 bases, there was a span of 15 bases. Germline CDR1 SNHLY, CDR2 FYNNEI. The CDR3 runs to 14 residues.

This clone was seen only once. V gene TRBV2 combines with J gene TRBJ1-2, with 11 bases lining up with TRBD1. The CDR3 length is 14 residues. CDR1 and CDR2 from the germline V gene are SNHLY and FYNNEI. J lost 5 bases, V lost 5 bases, and 4 bases had no gene match. The CDR3 nucleotides are TGTGCCAGCAGTCTTGGGGACAGGGGGTATGGCTACACCTTC. It is translated as CASSLGDRGYGYTF.

The chain recombines TRBV28 with TRBJ2-2; 7 bases align to TRBD1. In germline, CDR1 is MDHEN, CDR2 SYDVKM. Losses at the gene ends were 7 bases for V and 0 bases for J; bases not matched to a gene: 11. The length of the CDR3 is 17 residues. CDR3 in amino acids: CASNRLSGTANTGELFF. Here the CDR3 DNA reads TGTGCCAGCAATCGCTTATCCGGGACAGCGAACACCGGGGAGCTGTTTTTT.

The gene calls are TRBV7-9 and TRBJ2-7; unclear D gene. This CDR3 has 13 residues. Germline-derived CDR1 and CDR2 are SEHNR and FQNEAQ (reference sequence). The germline V and J ends were trimmed by 3 bases and 6 bases, with 12 bases remaining between them. The CDR3 bases are TGTGCCAGCAGCTTTACGGACGCTAGCGAGCAGTACTTC. Translating it yields CASSFTDASEQYF.

This CDR3 is CASRWGSAHSPLHF. The CDR3 region has the DNA TGTGCCAGCAGGTGGGGGTCGGCTCATTCACCCCTCCACTTT. V gene TRBV28 combines with J gene TRBJ1-6; tentative D call: TRBD1 (5 bases). Trimming removed 6 bases from V and 8 bases from J, with 14 bases in between. Germline CDR1 MDHEN, CDR2 SYDVKM. The CDR3 runs 14 residues.

DNA for the CDR3: TGTGCCTGGAGTGCGGGGGCGCGGAATCAGCCCCAGCATTTT. Translation: CAWSAGARNQPQHF. The chain combines TRBV30 with TRBJ1-5; D is perhaps TRBD1 (6 bases). V lost 1 base and J 4 bases, leaving 11 bases between the germline ends. CDR3 length: 14 amino acids. Germline values: CDR1 GTSNPN, CDR2 SVGIG (reference sequence).